The source of this T cell receptor beta chain is a study of blood T cells in healthy people across ages. V shed 5 bases, J shed 5 bases, and the junction held 8 bases outside the gene matches. Germline CDR1 SQVTM, CDR2 ANQGSEA. The CDR3 has 13 residues. Isolated per sample were at least 6 million PBMCs. Combining a sample-barcoded 5' primer with a J-beta primer mix, a second PCR ran for 7 to 11 cycles. Every sample returned 3 million or more CDR3-containing paired-end reads. TCRdb independently ran MiXCR on the 5' RACE reads; one entry per CDR3 protein. The data show 1.5 million to 2 million distinct CDR3 sequences, around 42% seen once. A few counts support this clonotype.

V gene TRBV29-1 combines with J gene TRBJ1-2; 7 bases match TRBD1. The TCR comes from a human donor in good health. Sequencing was performed on blood. CDR3 protein: CSVRPGGEYGYTF. The CDR3 DNA is TGCAGCGTTCGACCAGGGGGAGAATATGGCTACACCTTC. Full variable domain (outside the CDR3, taken from reference TRBV29-1 and TRBJ1-2): SAVISQKPSRDICQRGTSLTIQCQVDSQVTMMFWYRQQPGQSLTLIATANQGSEATYESGFVIDKFPISRPNLTFSTLTVSNMSPEDSSIYLCSVRPGGEYGYTFGSGTRLTVV.